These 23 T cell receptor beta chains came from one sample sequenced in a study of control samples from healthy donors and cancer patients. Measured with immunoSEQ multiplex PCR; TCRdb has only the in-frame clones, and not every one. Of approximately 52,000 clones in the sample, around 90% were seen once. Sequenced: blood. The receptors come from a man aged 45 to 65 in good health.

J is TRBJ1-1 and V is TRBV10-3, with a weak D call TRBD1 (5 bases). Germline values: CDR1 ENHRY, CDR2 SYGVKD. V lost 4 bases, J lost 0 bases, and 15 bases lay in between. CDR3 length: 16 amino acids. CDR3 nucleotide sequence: TGTGCCATCAGTGGAGGTCGTGGGGGTGTGAACACTGAAGCTTTCTTT. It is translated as CAISGGRGGVNTEAFF.

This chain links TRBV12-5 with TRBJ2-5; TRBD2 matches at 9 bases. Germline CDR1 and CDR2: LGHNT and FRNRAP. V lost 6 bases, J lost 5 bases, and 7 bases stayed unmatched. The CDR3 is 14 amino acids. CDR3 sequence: CASGSREGLETQYF. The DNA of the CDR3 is TGTGCTAGTGGCTCGCGGGAGGGCCTTGAGACCCAGTACTTC.

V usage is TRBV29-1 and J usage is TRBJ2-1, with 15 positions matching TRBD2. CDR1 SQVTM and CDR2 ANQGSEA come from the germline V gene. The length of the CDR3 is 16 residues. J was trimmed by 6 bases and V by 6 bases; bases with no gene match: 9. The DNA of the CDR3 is TGCAGCGTGCAGCGCGGACTAGCGGGAGGGTTCAATGAGCAGTTCTTC. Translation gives CSVQRGLAGGFNEQFF.

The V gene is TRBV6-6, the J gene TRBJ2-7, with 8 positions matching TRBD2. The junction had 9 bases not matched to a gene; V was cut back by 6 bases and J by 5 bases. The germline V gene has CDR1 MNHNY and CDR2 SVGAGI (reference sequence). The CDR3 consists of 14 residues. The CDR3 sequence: CASRERELDHEQYF. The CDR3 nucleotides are TGTGCCAGCAGAGAGCGGGAGCTCGACCACGAGCAGTACTTC.

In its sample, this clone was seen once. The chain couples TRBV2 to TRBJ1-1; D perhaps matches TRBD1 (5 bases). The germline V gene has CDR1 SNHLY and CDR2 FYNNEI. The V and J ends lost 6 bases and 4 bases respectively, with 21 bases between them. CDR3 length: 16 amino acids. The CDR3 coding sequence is TGTGCCAGCAGCGCCTCGGGGGTTGGGGCGGGCACTGAAGCTTTCTTT. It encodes CASSASGVGAGTEAFF.

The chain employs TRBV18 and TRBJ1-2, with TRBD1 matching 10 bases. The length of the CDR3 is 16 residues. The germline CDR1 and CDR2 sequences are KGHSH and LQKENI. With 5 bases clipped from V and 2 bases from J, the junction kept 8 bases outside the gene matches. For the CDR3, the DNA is TGTGCCAGCTCAGCGACGGAGGGACAGGGGAACTATGGCTACACCTTC. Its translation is CASSATEGQGNYGYTF.

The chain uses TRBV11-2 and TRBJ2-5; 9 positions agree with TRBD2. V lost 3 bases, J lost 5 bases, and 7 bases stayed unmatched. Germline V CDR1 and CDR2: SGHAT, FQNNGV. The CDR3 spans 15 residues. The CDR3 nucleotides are TGTGCCAGCAGCTTCATTAGCGGGGGCGGGGAGACCCAGTACTTC. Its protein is CASSFISGGGETQYF.

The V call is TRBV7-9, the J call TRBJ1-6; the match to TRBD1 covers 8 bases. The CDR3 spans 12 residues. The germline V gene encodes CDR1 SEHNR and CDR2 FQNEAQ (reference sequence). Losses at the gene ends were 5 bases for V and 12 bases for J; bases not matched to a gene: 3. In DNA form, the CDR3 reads TGTGCCAGCAGCCCGGACAGGGTACCCCTCCACTTT. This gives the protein CASSPDRVPLHF.

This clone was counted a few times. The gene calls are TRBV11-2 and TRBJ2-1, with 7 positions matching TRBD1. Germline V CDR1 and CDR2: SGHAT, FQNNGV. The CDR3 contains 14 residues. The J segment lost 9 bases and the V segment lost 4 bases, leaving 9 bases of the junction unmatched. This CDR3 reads CASSYQTTGVEQFF. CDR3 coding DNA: TGTGCCAGCAGCTATCAAACAACAGGGGTTGAGCAGTTCTTC.

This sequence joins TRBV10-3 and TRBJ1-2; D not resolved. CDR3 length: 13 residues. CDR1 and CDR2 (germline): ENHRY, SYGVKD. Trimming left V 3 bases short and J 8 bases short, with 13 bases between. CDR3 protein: CAISDSARGGYTF. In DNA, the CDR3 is TGTGCCATCAGTGACTCAGCGCGAGGGGGCTACACCTTC.

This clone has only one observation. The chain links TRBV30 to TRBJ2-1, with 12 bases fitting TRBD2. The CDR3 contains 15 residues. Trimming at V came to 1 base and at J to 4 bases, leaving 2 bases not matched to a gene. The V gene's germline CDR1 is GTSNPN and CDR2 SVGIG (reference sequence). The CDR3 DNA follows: TGTGCCTGGAGTGGGACTAGCGGGGTATACAATGAGCAGTTCTTC. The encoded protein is CAWSGTSGVYNEQFF.

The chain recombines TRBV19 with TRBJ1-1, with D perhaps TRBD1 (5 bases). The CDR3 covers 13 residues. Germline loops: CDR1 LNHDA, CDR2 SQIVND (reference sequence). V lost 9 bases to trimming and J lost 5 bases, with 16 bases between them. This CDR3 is CASRVWGETEAFF. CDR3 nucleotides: TGTGCCAGCCGAGTATGGGGCGAAACTGAAGCTTTCTTT.

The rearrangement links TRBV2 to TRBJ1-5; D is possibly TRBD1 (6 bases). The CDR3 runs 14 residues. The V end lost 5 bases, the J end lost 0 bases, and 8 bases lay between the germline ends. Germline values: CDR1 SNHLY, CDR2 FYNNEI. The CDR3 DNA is TGTGCCAGCAGTACAGGGATTAGCAATCAGCCCCAGCATTTT. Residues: CASSTGISNQPQHF.

The CDR3 spells CASSKGLTSYNEQFF. The CDR3 nucleotides read TGTGCCAGCAGCAAGGGACTCACCTCCTACAATGAGCAGTTCTTC. The chain carries TRBV7-8 and TRBJ2-1; D possibly corresponds to TRBD2 (6 bases). The V and J ends lost 5 bases and 0 bases respectively, with 11 bases between them. This CDR3 is built from 15 residues. Germline values: CDR1 SGHVS, CDR2 FQNEAQ.

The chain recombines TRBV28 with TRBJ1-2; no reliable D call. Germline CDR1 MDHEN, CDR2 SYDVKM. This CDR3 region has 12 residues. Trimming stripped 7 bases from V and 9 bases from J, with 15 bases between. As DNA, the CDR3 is TGTGCCAGCATATCTCGGGGTTTTAGCTACACCTTC. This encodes CASISRGFSYTF.

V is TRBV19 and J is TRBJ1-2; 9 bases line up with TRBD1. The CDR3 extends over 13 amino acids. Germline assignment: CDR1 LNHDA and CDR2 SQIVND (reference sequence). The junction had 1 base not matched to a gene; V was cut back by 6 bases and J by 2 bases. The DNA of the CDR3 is TGTGCCAGTAGAGGACAGGGGAACTATGGCTACACCTTC. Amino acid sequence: CASRGQGNYGYTF.

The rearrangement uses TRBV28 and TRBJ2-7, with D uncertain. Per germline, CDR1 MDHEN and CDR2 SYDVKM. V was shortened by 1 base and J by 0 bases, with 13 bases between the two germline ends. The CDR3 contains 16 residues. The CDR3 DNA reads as TGTGCCAGCAGTTTATCGAACAGACGATTCTCCTACGAGCAGTACTTC. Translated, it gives CASSLSNRRFSYEQYF.

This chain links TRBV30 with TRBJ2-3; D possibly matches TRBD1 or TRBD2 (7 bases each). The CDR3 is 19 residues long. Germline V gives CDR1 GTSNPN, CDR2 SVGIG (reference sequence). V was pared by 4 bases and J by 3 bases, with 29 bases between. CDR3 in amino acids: CAWTRGRLGGGPITDTQYF. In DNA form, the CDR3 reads TGTGCCTGGACCAGGGGGAGACTTGGGGGAGGGCCTATAACAGATACGCAGTATTTT.

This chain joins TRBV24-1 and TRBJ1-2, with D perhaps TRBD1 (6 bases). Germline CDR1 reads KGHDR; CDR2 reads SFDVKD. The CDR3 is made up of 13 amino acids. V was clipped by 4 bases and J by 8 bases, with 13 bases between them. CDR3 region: CATSDNRERGYTF. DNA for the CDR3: TGTGCCACCAGTGACAACAGGGAGCGGGGCTACACCTTC.

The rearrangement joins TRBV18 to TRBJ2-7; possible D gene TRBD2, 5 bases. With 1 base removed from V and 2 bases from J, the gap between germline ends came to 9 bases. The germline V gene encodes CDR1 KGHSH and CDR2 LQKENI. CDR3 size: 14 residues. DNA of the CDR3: TGTGCCAGCTCACCACGGGAGTTGGCCTACGAGCAGTACTTC. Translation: CASSPRELAYEQYF.

CDR3: CASSDAGTLEKLFF. The CDR3 DNA reads TGTGCCAGCAGTGACGCCGGGACACTAGAGAAACTGTTTTTT. J is TRBJ1-4 and V is TRBV6-2 or TRBV6-3; perhaps TRBD1 as D (6 bases). V lost 5 bases, J lost 11 bases, and 18 bases lay in between. Per germline, CDR1 MNHEY and CDR2 SVGEGT. This CDR3 is 14 amino acids long.

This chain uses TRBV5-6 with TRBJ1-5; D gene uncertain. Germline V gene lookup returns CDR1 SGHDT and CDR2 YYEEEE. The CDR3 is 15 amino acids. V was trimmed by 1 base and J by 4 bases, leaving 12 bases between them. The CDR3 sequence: CASSLNNLGNQPQHF. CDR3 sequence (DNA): TGTGCCAGCAGCTTGAACAACTTGGGGAATCAGCCCCAGCATTTT. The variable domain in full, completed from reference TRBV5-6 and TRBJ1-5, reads DAGVTQSPTHLIKTRGQQVTLRCSPKSGHDTVSWYQQALGQGPQFIFQYYEEEERQRGNFPDRFSGHQFPNYSSELNVNALLLGDSALYLCASSLNNLGNQPQHFGDGTRLSIL.

This CDR3 is CASSLNINRELFF. The CDR3 nucleotides read TGTGCCAGCAGCCTAAACATAAACCGGGAGCTGTTTTTT. The chain carries TRBV7-6 and TRBJ2-2; D gene unclear. The CDR3 consists of 13 residues. The germline gives CDR1 SGHVS, CDR2 FNYEAQ. V lost 5 bases and J lost 9, with 13 bases in between.